The T cell receptor beta chain described here comes from a study of T cell responses to AZD1222 COVID-19 vaccine. Measured with immunoSEQ multiplex PCR; TCRdb has only the in-frame clones, and not every one. The sample lists some 95,000 clones, roughly 90% seen once, with about an eighth in the top ten. CDR1 and CDR2 from the germline V gene are SGHRS and YFSETQ. This CDR3 comprises 16 residues. The V gene lost 2 bases and the J gene lost 4 bases, with 18 bases spanning the gap. The receptor was derived from an adult who received the AZD1222 COVID-19 vaccine. The gene calls are TRBV5-1 and TRBJ2-5, with D perhaps TRBD1 or TRBD2 (7 bases each). The sequencing here drew on peripheral blood, taken 28 days after the second AZD1222 dose. The CDR3 DNA is TGCGCCAGCAGCTTCCCCCCTACAGGGGAGGGAGAGACCCAGTACTTC. As protein: CASSFPPTGEGETQYF.